This T cell receptor (beta chain) was captured by sequencing in a study of cytotoxic CD8 clonotypes in ibrutinib-treated CLL. Study-level information: Responses comprised 24 partial and 2 complete; at median approximately 72 months, 14 remained remitted and some twelve progressed.

Overall study findings and caveats: Sampling times (in sustained-remission versus progressing patients) were not the same. Exceeding age-matched healthy donors, baseline clonality also tracked the counts of circulating CD8+ T cells.

Trimming stripped 1 base from V and 7 bases from J, with 8 bases between. The germline V gene encodes CDR1 SGDLS and CDR2 YYNGEE. The CDR3 consists of 12 residues. Profiling relied on immunoSEQ multiplex PCR, and the TCRdb table lists in-frame clones only, not all of them. The table records hundreds of thousands of clones, 70% of them present only once. Concerning this clone: Its specificity is unknown.

Frozen PBMC stocks contributed around 1.9 micrograms of genomic DNA to the TCR beta libraries. This TCR was sampled from a human donor with chronic lymphocytic leukemia. Material: PBMCs, obtained after 24 months of ibrutinib treatment. V usage is TRBV9 and J usage is TRBJ1-1; a possible D gene is TRBD1 (5 bases). The CDR3 loop reads CASSVWGGEAFF. Here the CDR3 DNA reads TGTGCCAGCAGCGTATGGGGCGGTGAAGCTTTCTTT.